This T cell receptor beta chain was identified in a study of CD8 T cells in ankylosing spondylitis. TCRdb independently ran MiXCR on the 5' RACE reads; one entry per CDR3 protein. This table holds roughly 370,000 distinct CDR3 sequences, around 24% found once. The germline CDR1 and CDR2 sequences are SGHVS and FQNEAQ. The CDR3 runs to 14 residues. V was pared by 5 bases and J by 5 bases, with 16 bases between. Study results and caveats: The study identified a TCR beta motif of about eight highly homologous variants that appeared characteristic of ankylosing spondylitis blood.

In regard to this clonotype: What it recognizes is unknown.

The chain uses TRBV7-8 and TRBJ2-7; tentatively, D is TRBD2 (6 bases). This clonotype originated in a male donor with ankylosing spondylitis. Sequenced material: blood, either unsorted or a sorted T cell fraction (not recorded which). The CDR3 loop is CASSVNGRVDEQYF. The CDR3 region has the DNA TGTGCCAGCAGCGTGAACGGGAGAGTCGACGAGCAGTACTTC.